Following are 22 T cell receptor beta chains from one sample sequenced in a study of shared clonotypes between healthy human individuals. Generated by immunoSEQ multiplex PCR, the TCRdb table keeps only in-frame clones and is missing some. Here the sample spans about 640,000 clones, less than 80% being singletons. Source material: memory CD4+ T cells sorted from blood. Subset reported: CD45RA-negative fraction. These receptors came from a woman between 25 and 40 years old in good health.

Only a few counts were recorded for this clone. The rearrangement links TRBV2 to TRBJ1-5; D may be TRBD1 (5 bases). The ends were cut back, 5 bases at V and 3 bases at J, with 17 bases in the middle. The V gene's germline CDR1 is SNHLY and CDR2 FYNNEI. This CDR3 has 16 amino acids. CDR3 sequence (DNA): TGTGCCAGCAGTTCTCCGGGACGGCGGTCCAATCAGCCCCAGCATTTT. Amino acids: CASSSPGRRSNQPQHF.

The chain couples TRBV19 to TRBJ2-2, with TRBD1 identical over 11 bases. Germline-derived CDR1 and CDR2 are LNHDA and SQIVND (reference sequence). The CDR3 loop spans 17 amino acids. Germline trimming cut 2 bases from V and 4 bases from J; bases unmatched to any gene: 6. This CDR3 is CASSIPGTGGSTGELFF. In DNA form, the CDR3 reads TGTGCCAGTAGTATACCAGGGACAGGGGGAAGCACCGGGGAGCTGTTTTTT.

The CDR3 here is CASSLAGQGQPQHF. The DNA for the CDR3 is TGTGCCAGCAGCTTGGCTGGACAGGGTCAGCCCCAGCATTTT. V gene TRBV5-5 combines with J gene TRBJ1-5; 8 bases agree with TRBD1. This CDR3 has 14 amino acids. Trimming cost V 0 bases and J 6 bases; bases outside gene matches: 2. Germline V gene data show CDR1 as SGHKS and CDR2 as YYEKEE (reference sequence).

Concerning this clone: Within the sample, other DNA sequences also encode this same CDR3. This chain's CDR3 is CASSPVGDTQYF. The CDR3 region has the DNA TGTGCCAGCTCACCAGTCGGGGATACGCAGTATTTT. The chain uses TRBV18 and TRBJ2-3; no firm D call. V lost 2 bases and J lost 6, with 6 bases in between. Germline V gene lookup returns CDR1 KGHSH and CDR2 LQKENI. CDR3 length: 12 amino acids.

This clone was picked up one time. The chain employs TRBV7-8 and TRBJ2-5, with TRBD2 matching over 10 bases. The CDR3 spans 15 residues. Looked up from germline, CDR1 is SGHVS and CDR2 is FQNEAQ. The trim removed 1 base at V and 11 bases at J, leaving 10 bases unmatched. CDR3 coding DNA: TGTGCCAGCAGCTTAGTAGCCCTAGCGGGAGTGGAGCAGTACTTC. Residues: CASSLVALAGVEQYF.

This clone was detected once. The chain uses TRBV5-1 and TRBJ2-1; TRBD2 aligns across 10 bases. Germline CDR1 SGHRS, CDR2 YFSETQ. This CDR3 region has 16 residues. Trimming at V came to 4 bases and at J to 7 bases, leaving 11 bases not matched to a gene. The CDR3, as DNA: TGCGCCAGCAGCCGCCTCGGGTCTAGCGGGAGTAATGAGCAGTTCTTC. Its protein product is CASSRLGSSGSNEQFF.

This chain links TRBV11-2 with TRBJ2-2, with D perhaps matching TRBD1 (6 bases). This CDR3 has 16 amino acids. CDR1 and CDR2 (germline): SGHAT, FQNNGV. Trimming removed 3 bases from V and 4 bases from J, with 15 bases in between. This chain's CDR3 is CASSFWAGAVTGELFF. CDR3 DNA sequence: TGTGCCAGCAGCTTTTGGGCAGGGGCCGTCACCGGGGAGCTGTTTTTT.

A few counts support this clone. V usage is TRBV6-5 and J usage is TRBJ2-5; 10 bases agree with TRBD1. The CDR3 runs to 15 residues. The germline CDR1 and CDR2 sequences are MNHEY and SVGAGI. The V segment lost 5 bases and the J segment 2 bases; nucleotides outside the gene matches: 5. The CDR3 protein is CASSNRDRGQETQYF. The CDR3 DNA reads TGTGCCAGCAGTAACCGGGACAGGGGACAAGAGACCCAGTACTTC.

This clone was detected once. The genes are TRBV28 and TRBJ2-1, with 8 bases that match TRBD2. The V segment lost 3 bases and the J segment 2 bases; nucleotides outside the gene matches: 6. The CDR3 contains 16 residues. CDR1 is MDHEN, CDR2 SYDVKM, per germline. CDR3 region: CASSFYSGKTYNEQFF. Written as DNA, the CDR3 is TGTGCCAGCAGTTTCTATAGCGGGAAAACCTACAATGAGCAGTTCTTC.

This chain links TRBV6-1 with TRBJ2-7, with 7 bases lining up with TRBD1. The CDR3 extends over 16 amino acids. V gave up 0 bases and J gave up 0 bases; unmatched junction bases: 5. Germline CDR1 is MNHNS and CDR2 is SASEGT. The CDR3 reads CASSEAGRDSSYEQYF. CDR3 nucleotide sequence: TGTGCCAGCAGTGAAGCGGGCCGGGACAGCTCCTACGAGCAGTACTTC.

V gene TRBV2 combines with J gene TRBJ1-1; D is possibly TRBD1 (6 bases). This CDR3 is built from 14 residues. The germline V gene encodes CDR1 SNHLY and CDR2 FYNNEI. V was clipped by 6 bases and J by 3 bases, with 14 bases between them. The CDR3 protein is CASSEQGQDTEAFF. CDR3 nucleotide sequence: TGTGCCAGCAGCGAACAGGGTCAGGACACTGAAGCTTTCTTT.

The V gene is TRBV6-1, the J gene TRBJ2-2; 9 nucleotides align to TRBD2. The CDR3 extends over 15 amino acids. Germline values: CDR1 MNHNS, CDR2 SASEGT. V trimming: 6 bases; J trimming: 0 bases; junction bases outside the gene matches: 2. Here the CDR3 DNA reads TGTGCCAGCAGCCGGACTAGCGCGAACACCGGGGAGCTGTTTTTT. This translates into CASSRTSANTGELFF.

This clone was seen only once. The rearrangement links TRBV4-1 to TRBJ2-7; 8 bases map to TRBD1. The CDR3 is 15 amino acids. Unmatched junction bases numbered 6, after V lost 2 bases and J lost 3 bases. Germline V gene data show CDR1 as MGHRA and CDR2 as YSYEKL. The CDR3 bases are TGCGCCAGCAGCCAACCAGGGGGCAATGGCTACGAGCAGTACTTC. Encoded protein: CASSQPGGNGYEQYF.

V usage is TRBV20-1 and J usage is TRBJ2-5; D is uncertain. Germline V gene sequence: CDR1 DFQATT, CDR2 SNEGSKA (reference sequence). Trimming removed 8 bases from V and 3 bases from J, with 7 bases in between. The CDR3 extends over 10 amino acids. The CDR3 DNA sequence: TGCAGTATTCGGGAAGAGACCCAGTACTTC. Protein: CSIREETQYF.

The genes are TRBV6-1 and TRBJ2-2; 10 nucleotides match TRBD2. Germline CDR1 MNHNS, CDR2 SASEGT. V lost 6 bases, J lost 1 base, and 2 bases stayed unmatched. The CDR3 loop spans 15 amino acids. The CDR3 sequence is CASRLAGWNTGELFF. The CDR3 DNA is TGTGCCAGCAGACTAGCGGGATGGAACACCGGGGAGCTGTTTTTT.

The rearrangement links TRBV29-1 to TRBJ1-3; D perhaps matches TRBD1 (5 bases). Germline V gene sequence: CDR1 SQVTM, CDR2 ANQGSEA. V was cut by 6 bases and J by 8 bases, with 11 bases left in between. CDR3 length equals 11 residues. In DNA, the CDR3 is TGCAGCGTACAGGCGAGACACACCATATATTTT. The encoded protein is CSVQARHTIYF.

The CDR3: CASSATIFLKAGEAFF. The CDR3 nucleotides are TGTGCCAGTAGTGCTACAATCTTTCTAAAAGCTGGTGAAGCTTTCTTT. The V gene is TRBV19, the J gene TRBJ1-1; D unresolved. The germline V gene encodes CDR1 LNHDA and CDR2 SQIVND (reference sequence). Trimming pared 5 bases from V and 7 bases from J, leaving 23 bases between. CDR3 length: 16 residues. The full variable domain, in which reference TRBV19 and TRBJ1-1 provide the parts outside the CDR3, is DGGITQSPKYLFRKEGQNVTLSCEQNLNHDAMYWYRQDPGQGLRLIYYSQIVNDFQKGDIAEGYSVSREKKESFPLTVTSAQKNPTAFYLCASSATIFLKAGEAFFGQGTRLTVV.

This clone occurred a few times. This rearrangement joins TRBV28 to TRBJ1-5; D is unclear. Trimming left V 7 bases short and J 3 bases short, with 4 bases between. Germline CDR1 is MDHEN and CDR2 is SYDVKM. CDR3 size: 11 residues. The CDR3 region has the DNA TGTGCCAGCATGGTCAATCAGCCCCAGCATTTT. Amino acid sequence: CASMVNQPQHF.

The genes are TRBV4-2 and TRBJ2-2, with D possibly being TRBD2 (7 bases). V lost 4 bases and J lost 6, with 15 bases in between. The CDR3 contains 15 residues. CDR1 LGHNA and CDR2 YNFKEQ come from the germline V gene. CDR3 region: CASSRGEGDPGELFF. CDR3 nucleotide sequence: TGTGCCAGCAGCCGGGGGGAGGGGGACCCCGGGGAGCTGTTTTTT.

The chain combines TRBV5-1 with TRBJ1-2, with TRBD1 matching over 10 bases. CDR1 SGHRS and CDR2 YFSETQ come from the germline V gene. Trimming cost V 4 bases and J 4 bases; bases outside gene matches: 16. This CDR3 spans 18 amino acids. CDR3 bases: TGCGCCAGCAGCATCCGGTCCCGGGACAGGGGAAGTGGCTATGGCTACACCTTC. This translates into CASSIRSRDRGSGYGYTF.

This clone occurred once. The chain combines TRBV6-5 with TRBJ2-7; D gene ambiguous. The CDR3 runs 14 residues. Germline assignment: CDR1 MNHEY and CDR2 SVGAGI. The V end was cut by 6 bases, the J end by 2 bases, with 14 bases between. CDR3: CASSPSGSAYEQYF. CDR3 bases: TGTGCCAGCAGCCCTTCCGGGTCCGCCTACGAGCAGTACTTC.

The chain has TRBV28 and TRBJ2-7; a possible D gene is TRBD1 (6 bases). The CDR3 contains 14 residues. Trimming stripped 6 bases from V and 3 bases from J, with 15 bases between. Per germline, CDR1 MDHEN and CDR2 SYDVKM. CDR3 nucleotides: TGTGCCAGCAGCTCGGGACAACCCATCTACGAGCAGTACTTC. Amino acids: CASSSGQPIYEQYF.